A single sample is the source of the 13 T cell receptor beta chains below, sequenced in a study of cytomegalovirus exposure and HLA in healthy donors. 60 Vbeta and 13 Jbeta primers were used in PCR. Sequencing used immunoSEQ multiplex PCR; TCRdb keeps in-frame clones, though not all of them. Among around 74,000 clones listed, roughly 74% were seen once. The specimen sequenced was PBMCs. All receptors derive from a middle-aged man in good health and CMV-seronegative.

The J gene is TRBJ1-1, the V gene TRBV5-1, with TRBD1 matching over 9 bases. Germline CDR1 SGHRS, CDR2 YFSETQ. V shed 3 bases, J shed 6 bases, and the junction held 9 bases outside the gene matches. This CDR3 region has 15 residues. CDR3 bases: TGCGCCAGCAGCTCGAGAGGGACAGGGATTGCTGAAGCTTTCTTT. It encodes CASSSRGTGIAEAFF.

The chain recombines TRBV6-4 with TRBJ2-3; the match to TRBD1 covers 7 bases. The trim removed 8 bases at V and 4 bases at J, leaving 12 bases unmatched. The CDR3 totals 15 residues. The V gene's germline CDR1 is MRHNA and CDR2 SNTAGT. CDR3 sequence reads: CASGYLDRDPDTQYF. The CDR3 DNA sequence: TGTGCCAGCGGATACCTTGACAGGGACCCAGATACGCAGTATTTT.

The V call is TRBV6-1, the J call TRBJ2-7; TRBD1 aligns across 9 bases. J lost 4 bases, V lost 6 bases, and 10 bases had no gene match. The germline gives CDR1 MNHNS, CDR2 SASEGT. CDR3 size: 15 residues. CDR3 DNA: TGTGCCAGCAGGTCAGGGACAGGGATTGGTTACGAGCAGTACTTC. Translation: CASRSGTGIGYEQYF.

This CDR3 reads CASSTHSTGSYEQYF. For the CDR3, the DNA is TGTGCCAGTAGTACCCATTCGACAGGCTCCTACGAGCAGTACTTC. V and J are TRBV19 and TRBJ2-7; a possible D gene is TRBD1 (6 bases). The CDR3 extends over 15 amino acids. CDR1 and CDR2 from the germline V gene are LNHDA and SQIVND (reference sequence). V was shortened by 4 bases and J by 0 bases, with 13 bases between the two germline ends.

The chain is built from TRBV5-1 and TRBJ2-5; maybe TRBD1 (6 bases). The CDR3 consists of 13 residues. V lost 3 bases to trimming and J lost 4 bases, with 10 bases between them. The germline V gene encodes CDR1 SGHRS and CDR2 YFSETQ. The CDR3 sequence is CASSSQGSETQYF. CDR3 DNA: TGCGCCAGCAGCTCTCAGGGGTCAGAGACCCAGTACTTC.

The gene calls are TRBV30 and TRBJ2-5, with 8 bases matching TRBD1. Germline assignment: CDR1 GTSNPN and CDR2 SVGIG (reference sequence). Trimming took 2 bases from V and 5 from J; bases not matched to a gene: 7. This CDR3 has 14 amino acids. CDR3 nucleotide sequence: TGTGCCTGGAGTTCAGGGGGCCGAAGGGAGACCCAGTACTTC. This encodes CAWSSGGRRETQYF.

The rearrangement joins TRBV7-9 to TRBJ1-5, with D maybe TRBD1 (5 bases). CDR3 length: 12 amino acids. Germline CDR1 SEHNR, CDR2 FQNEAQ (reference sequence). Trimming cost V 6 bases and J 6 bases, with 9 bases left between them. CDR3 residues: CASSRGGQPQHF. In nucleotides, the CDR3 is TGTGCCAGCAGTCGGGGGGGTCAGCCCCAGCATTTT.

This clone has only a few counts. The CDR3 spells CASSEGPDRSSPLHF. In DNA, the CDR3 is TGTGCCAGCAGTGAAGGGCCGGACAGGAGTTCACCCCTCCACTTT. The V and J genes are TRBV2 and TRBJ1-6; 7 bases are a match to TRBD1. Trimming cost V 1 base and J 9 bases; bases outside gene matches: 6. CDR1 SNHLY and CDR2 FYNNEI come from the germline V gene. The CDR3 has 15 residues.

This rearrangement joins TRBV29-1 to TRBJ2-1; 8 bases agree with TRBD2. The CDR3 totals 18 residues. Germline CDR1 SQVTM, CDR2 ANQGSEA. Here the CDR3 reads CTVVGGAGGPNSYNEQFF. The CDR3 nucleotides are TGCACCGTCGTGGGAGGGGCGGGGGGCCCAAACTCCTACAATGAGCAGTTCTTC.

J is TRBJ1-3 and V is TRBV19; D unresolved. Between the trimmed V and J ends, which lost 5 bases and 2 bases, there was a span of 16 bases. Germline V gene data show CDR1 as LNHDA and CDR2 as SQIVND (reference sequence). The length of the CDR3 is 16 residues. The CDR3 DNA sequence: TGTGCCAGTAGTTTGTACCGGGAGCCGACTGGAAACACCATATATTTT. Encoded protein: CASSLYREPTGNTIYF.

The rearrangement joins TRBV10-2 to TRBJ1-5, with 8 positions matching TRBD1. There are 13 residues in the CDR3. CDR1 and CDR2 (germline): WSHSY, SAAADI. V dropped 7 bases and J dropped 4; count of bases not matched to a gene: 3. Written as DNA, the CDR3 is TGCGCCAGCAAGGACAGGGCAAATCAGCCCCAGCATTTT. Translated: CASKDRANQPQHF.

The chain uses TRBV10-3 and TRBJ1-2; no clear D gene. Germline CDR1 ENHRY, CDR2 SYGVKD. V lost 0 bases and J lost 2, with 10 bases in between. The CDR3 consists of 15 residues. Here the CDR3 reads CAISESGRINYGYTF. The CDR3 DNA sequence: TGTGCCATCAGTGAGTCGGGCAGGATAAACTATGGCTACACCTTC.

This clone was found a few times. The chain carries TRBV4-1 and TRBJ1-2, with a possible D match to TRBD1 (5 bases). The ends were cut back, 2 bases at V and 4 bases at J, with 11 bases in the middle. The germline CDR1 and CDR2 sequences are MGHRA and YSYEKL. The CDR3 contains 14 residues. The DNA of the CDR3 is TGCGCCAGCAGCCAACGCCAGGGCATCTATGGCTACACCTTC. Amino acid sequence: CASSQRQGIYGYTF.